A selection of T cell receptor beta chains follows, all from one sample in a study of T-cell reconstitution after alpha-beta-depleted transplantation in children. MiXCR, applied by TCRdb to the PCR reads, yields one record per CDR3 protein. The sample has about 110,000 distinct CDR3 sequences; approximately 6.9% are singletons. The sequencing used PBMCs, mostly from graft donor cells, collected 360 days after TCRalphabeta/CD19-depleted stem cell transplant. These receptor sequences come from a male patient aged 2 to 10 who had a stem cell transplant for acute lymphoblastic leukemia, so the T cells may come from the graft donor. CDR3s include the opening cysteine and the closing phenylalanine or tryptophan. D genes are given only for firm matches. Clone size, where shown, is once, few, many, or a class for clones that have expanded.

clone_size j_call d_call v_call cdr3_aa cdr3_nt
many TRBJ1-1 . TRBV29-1 CSVGSGGAFF TGCAGCGTTGGAAGTGGCGGAGCTTTCTTT
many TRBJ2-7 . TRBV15 CATSRDRGKTYEQYF TGTGCCACCAGCAGAGATCGGGGAAAAACCTACGAGCAGTACTTC
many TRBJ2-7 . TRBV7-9 CASSLLTRESYEQYF TGTGCCAGCAGCCTCCTTACCAGGGAATCCTACGAGCAGTACTTC
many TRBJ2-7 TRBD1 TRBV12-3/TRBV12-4 CASSWGQGNNEQYF TGTGCCAGCAGTTGGGGACAGGGGAATAACGAGCAGTACTTC
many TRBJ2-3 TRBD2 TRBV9 CASSVAGGGADTQYF TGTGCCAGCAGCGTAGCTGGCGGGGGGGCGGATACGCAGTATTTT
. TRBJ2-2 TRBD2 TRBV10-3 CAISGAGTSGPQGELFF TGTGCCATCAGTGGGGCCGGGACTAGCGGCCCACAGGGGGAGCTGTTTTTT
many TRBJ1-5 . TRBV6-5 CASSYIGLGQPQHF TGTGCCAGCAGTTACATAGGGCTGGGCCAGCCCCAGCATTTT
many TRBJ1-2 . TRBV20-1 CSAMLEQGIGYTF TGCAGTGCTATGCTGGAACAGGGAATAGGCTACACCTTC
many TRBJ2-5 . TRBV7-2 CASRGGKGGGETQYF TGTGCCAGCAGAGGTGGAAAGGGAGGGGGGGAGACCCAGTACTTC
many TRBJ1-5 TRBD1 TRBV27 CASSSKEQGNNQPQHF TGTGCCAGCAGCTCAAAAGAACAGGGGAACAATCAGCCCCAGCATTTT
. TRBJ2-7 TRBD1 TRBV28 CASRPYRDRLYEQYF TGTGCCAGCAGACCTTACCGGGACAGGCTCTACGAGCAGTACTTC
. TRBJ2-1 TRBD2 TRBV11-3 CASSLKLAGGEQFF TGTGCCAGCAGCTTAAAACTAGCGGGAGGGGAGCAGTTCTTC
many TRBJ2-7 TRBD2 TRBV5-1 CASSSSGTFYEQYF TGCGCCAGCAGTTCTAGCGGGACCTTCTACGAGCAGTACTTC
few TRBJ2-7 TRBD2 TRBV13 CASSLSGRWYEQYF TGTGCCAGCAGCTTGAGCGGGAGGTGGTACGAGCAGTACTTC
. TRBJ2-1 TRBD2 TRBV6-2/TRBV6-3 CASSYSRTSSYNEQFF TGTGCCAGCAGTTACTCGAGGACTAGCTCCTACAATGAGCAGTTCTTC
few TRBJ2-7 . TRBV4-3 CASSPTGQWDYEQYF TGCGCCAGCAGCCCAACCGGACAGTGGGACTACGAGCAGTACTTC
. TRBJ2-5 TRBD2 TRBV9 CASSSWTSGAETQYF TGTGCCAGCAGCTCCTGGACTAGCGGGGCAGAGACCCAGTACTTC
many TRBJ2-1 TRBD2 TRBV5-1 CASKNPASGYNEQFF TGCGCCAGCAAGAACCCGGCTAGCGGATACAATGAGCAGTTCTTC
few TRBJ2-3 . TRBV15 CATSSGETSHDTQYF TGTGCCACCAGCAGCGGGGAGACTTCCCACGATACGCAGTATTTT
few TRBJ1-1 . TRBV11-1 CASSSKGNTEAFF TGTGCCAGCAGCTCCAAGGGTAACACTGAAGCTTTCTTT
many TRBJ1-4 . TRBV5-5 CASSPESGAGNEKLFF TGTGCCAGCAGCCCGGAATCCGGGGCCGGGAATGAAAAACTGTTTTTT
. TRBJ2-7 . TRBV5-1 CASSLSATSLYEQYF TGCGCCAGCAGCTTGTCGGCGACCAGCTTATACGAGCAGTACTTC
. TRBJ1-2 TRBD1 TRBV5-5 CASSLIRATGAHGYTF TGTGCCAGCAGCTTGATAAGGGCGACAGGGGCCCATGGCTACACCTTC
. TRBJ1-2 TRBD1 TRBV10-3 CAISEGTDPLFYYGYTF TGTGCCATCAGTGAAGGGACAGATCCTCTATTTTACTATGGCTACACCTTC
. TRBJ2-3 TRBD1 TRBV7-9 CASSRQGPSTDTQYF TGTGCCAGCAGCCGACAGGGACCTAGCACAGATACGCAGTATTTT
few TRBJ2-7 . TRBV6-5 CASSYSSGVDSYEQYF TGTGCCAGCAGTTACTCATCAGGTGTTGACTCCTACGAGCAGTACTTC
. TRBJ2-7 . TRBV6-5 CASSYSRGLRYEQYF TGTGCCAGCAGTTACTCCAGGGGTCTCAGGTACGAGCAGTACTTC
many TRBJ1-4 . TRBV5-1 CASSLEAGVNEKLFF TGCGCCAGCAGCTTGGAGGCAGGGGTAAACGAAAAACTGTTTTTT
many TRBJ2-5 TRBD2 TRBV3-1 CASSQDEGLAGETQYF TGTGCCAGCAGCCAAGATGAGGGACTAGCGGGAGAGACCCAGTACTTC